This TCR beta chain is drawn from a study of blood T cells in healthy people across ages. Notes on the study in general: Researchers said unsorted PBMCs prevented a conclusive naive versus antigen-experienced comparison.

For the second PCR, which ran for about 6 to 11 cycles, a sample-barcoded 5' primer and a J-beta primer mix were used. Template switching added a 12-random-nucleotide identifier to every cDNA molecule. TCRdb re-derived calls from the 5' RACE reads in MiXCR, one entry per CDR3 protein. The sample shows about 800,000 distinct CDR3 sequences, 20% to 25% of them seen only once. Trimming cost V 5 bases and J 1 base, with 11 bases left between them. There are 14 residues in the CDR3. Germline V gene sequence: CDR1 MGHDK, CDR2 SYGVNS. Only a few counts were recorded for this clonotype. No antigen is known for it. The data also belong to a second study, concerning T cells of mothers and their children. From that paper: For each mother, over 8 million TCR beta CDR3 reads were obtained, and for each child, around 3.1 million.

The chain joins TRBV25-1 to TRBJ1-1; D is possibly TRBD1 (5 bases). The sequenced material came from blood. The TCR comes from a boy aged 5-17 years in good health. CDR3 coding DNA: TGTGCCAGCAGTTGGGCAGGGAAGAACACTGAAGCTTTCTTT. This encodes CASSWAGKNTEAFF.